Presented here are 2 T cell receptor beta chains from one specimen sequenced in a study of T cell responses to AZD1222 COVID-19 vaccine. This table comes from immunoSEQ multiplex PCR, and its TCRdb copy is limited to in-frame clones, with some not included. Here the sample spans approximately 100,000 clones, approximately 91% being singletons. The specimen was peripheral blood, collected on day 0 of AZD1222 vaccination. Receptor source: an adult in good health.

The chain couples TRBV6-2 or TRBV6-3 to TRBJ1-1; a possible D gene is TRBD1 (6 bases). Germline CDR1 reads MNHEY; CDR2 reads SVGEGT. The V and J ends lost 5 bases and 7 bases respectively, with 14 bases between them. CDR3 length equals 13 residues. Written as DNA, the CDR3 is TGTGCCAGCAGTGGAACCGGGACATATGAAGCTTTCTTT. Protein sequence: CASSGTGTYEAFF.

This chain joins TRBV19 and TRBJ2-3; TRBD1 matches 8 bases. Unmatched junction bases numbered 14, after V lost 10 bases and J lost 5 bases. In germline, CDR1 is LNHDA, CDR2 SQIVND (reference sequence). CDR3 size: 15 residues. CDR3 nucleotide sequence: TGTGCCACCCAAAACCCCGGGACAGGTGGAGATACGCAGTATTTT. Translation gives CATQNPGTGGDTQYF. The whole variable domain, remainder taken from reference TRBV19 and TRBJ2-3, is DGGITQSPKYLFRKEGQNVTLSCEQNLNHDAMYWYRQDPGQGLRLIYYSQIVNDFQKGDIAEGYSVSREKKESFPLTVTSAQKNPTAFYLCATQNPGTGGDTQYFGPGTRLTVL.